The present T cell receptor (beta chain) was sequenced within a study of blood T cell repertoires in COVID-19. The overall study: Sources were T cells, B-cell-depleted T cells, or PBMCs; the material itself was cDNA or gDNA.

CDR3 length: 18 amino acids. After removal of 2 bases from V and 4 bases from J, the junction contained 10 bases not matched to a gene. Per the germline V gene, CDR1 is MGHDK and CDR2 is SYGVNS. Per the study methods: Reference gene primer amplification yielded estimated nucleated cell counts. The table came from immunoSEQ multiplex PCR; TCRdb's copy has only in-frame clones and leaves some out. V and J calls and clone size are those listed in that table; D and trimming were worked out from the DNA. The sample includes over 100,000 clones, 75% to 85% of them seen just once. The J gene is TRBJ2-2, the V gene TRBV25-1, with 10 bases that match TRBD1. This clonotype was sampled from a man aged 60-69 years with acute or convalescent COVID-19. Sequencing was performed on peripheral blood. CDR3 region: CASSENPDRGRFTGELFF. The CDR3 coding sequence is TGTGCCAGCAGTGAAAATCCCGACAGGGGGCGTTTCACCGGGGAGCTGTTTTTT.